The clone carrying this T cell receptor beta chain appeared a single time. Original analysis: Using reference gene primer amplification, nucleated cell counts were estimated. Profiled with immunoSEQ multiplex PCR; TCRdb holds only in-frame clones, not every one. The V and J calls and the clone size are those of that table, but D and trimming were determined from the DNA. The sample shows under 85,000 clones, approximately 80% of them seen only once. Followed over time, Seattle patients had been enrolled while infection was active. This CDR3 is 14 amino acids long. Per germline, CDR1 SGHAT and CDR2 FQDESV (reference sequence). Trimming removed 3 bases from V and 5 bases from J; junction bases left unmatched: 6. This sample stems from a study of blood T cell repertoires in COVID-19. As for the study in general: Spain, Italy and the United States supplied samples that represented acute and convalescent COVID-19. From T cells, B-cell-depleted T cells, or PBMCs came the material, which was cDNA or gDNA.

Sequenced material: peripheral blood. The clonotype comes from a man younger than 45 with COVID-19, enrolled during active disease. The chain uses TRBV11-1 and TRBJ2-7, with 8 positions matching TRBD2. The CDR3 coding sequence is TGTGCCAGCAGCTTCATCGGTAGCGGGAACGAGCAGTACTTC. It translates to CASSFIGSGNEQYF.